Reported below is one T cell receptor beta chain. This clone was counted between two and nine times. The antigen it binds to is not known. It has no much larger one-base neighbor in the sample; base qualities were not kept. Whole blood was collected in K2EDTA tubes by collaborating institutions according to the institutions' own protocols. For TCRbeta analysis, collaborators shipped samples as frozen whole blood, isolated PBMCs, or DNA extracted from either of those sample types. TCRbeta CDR3 regions were amplified from genomic DNA using the immunoSEQ Assay, a bias-controlled multiplex PCR. In the paper's pipeline: The number of nucleated cells in each sample was estimated from the amplification of reference gene primers within the assay. To quantify the absolute abundance of each unique TCRbeta CDR3 rearrangement, sequence reads were collapsed and filtered. Productive Simpson clonality was computed per sample as the square root of Simpson's diversity index over productive rearrangements. The table was pulled from immuneACCESS by TCRdb, which kept in-frame rearrangements only. Such tables lose some clones; where checked, under half of the loss comes from unresolved V genes, and the rest has no known cause. V, J and clone size were drawn from that table, and D and trimming were deduced from the DNA. The sample records approximately 150,000 clones, around 83% of which are singletons. The ten largest clones capture around 1.5% of the sample.

This sample was taken from a study of blood T cell repertoires in COVID-19 (dated by TCRdb to the early 2020s). General notes on the study: Samples covering the acute and convalescent phases of COVID-19 were provided by collaborators in the United States, Italy and Spain. HLA class I and class II types, where available, came from metadata supplied by the sample provider rather than from assay-based typing. The samples were drawn from two sources: the first 160 participants of the ongoing ImmuneRACE study, and 1,200 or so subjects contributed by 6 global collaborators. Deeply sampled blood TCRbeta repertoires from subjects exposed to, actively infected with, or recovered from COVID-19 were included in the dataset. The repertoires were released in a freely available public database intended as a resource for research on the immune response to SARS-CoV-2. A de-identified subject ID, COVID-19 status, age in years and sex were almost always included in the sample metadata. The prospective study material was composed of cDNA or gDNA derived from T cells, B-cell-depleted T cells, or PBMCs. The investigation overall reported the following: The amount of clinical and demographic metadata varied by source and participant and was provided uncurated.

Reading from cysteine to phenylalanine, the CDR3 counts 16 amino acids. The read is trimmed to its CDR3 DNA, 48 bases read in frame from base 1. V and J are truncated by 2 bases and 2 bases respectively, leaving an intervening sequence of 10 bases. In the germline V gene, CDR1 corresponds to MDHEN and CDR2 to SYDVKM. The chain links TRBV28 with TRBJ2-6; the D gene identity is not certain. The source of this sequence is a human donor in a cohort sampled during active COVID-19. Sequenced material: peripheral blood. The CDR3 here reads CASSLGPRAGANVLTF. Here is the DNA: TGTGCCAGCAGTTTAGGCCCACGGGCTGGGGCCAACGTCCTGACTTTC.